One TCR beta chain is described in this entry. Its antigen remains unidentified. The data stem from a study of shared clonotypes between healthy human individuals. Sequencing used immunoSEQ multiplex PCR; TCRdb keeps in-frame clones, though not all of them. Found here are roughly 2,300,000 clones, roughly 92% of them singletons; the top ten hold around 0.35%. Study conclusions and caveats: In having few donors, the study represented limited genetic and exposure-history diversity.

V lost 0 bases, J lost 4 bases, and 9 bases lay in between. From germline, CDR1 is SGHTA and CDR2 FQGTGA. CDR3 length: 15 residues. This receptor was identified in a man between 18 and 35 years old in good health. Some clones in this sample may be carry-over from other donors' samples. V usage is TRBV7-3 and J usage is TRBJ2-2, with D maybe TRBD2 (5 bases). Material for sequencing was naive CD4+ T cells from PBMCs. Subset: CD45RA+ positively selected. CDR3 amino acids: CASSLTLVGTGELFF. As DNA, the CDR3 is TGTGCCAGCAGCTTAACACTAGTGGGCACCGGGGAGCTGTTTTTT.